This T cell receptor (beta chain) is drawn from a study of blood T cells in healthy people across ages (dated by TCRdb to about 2015). Concerning the study at large: Template switching captured roughly one uniquely barcoded TCR beta cDNA molecule per two T cells in model experiments. Using deep sequencing normalized with unique cDNA molecular identifiers, the study measured how TCR beta repertoire diversity changes with age. The donors were divided into four age groups: young (average 16 years), middle-aged (about 40), aged (under 70) and long-lived (roughly 88). To avoid experimental bias, donors of different ages were spread randomly across the sequencing lanes. For two donors (one aged 18 to 30 and one aged 80 or older), the study analyzed two additional independent replicas of 1 million unique cDNA reads from the same blood draw. The study at large found these results: Observed TCR beta diversity per million T cells fell roughly linearly with age, and a significant reduction was already apparent by age around 36. Bulk unsorted PBMC profiling prevented conclusive comparison of naive and antigen-experienced compartments. Donor CMV infection status was unknown, potentially confounding age-related changes in expanded clonotypes. The long-lived group showed more naive CD4+ T cells, fewer expanded clones and increased TCR diversity than the aged group, suggesting age selection. Observed TCR beta diversity correlated strongly with the percentage of naive T cells measured by flow cytometry. Estimates of total diversity based on one million sequenced T cells were regarded as lower bounds and as underestimates.

Donors were about 36 systemically healthy Caucasian individuals from Russia aged 6 to 90 years. Each donor gave about 11 milliliters of peripheral blood, drawn into EDTA-treated Vacutainer tubes. Ficoll-Paque density-gradient centrifugation was used to isolate PBMCs, with at least 6.5 million per sample. Total RNA, at least 5 micrograms per sample, was extracted from PBMCs with Trizol reagent. The percentages of naive CD45RAhigh/CD27high T cells were determined by flow cytometry on a PBMC aliquot from every donor. Relative to germline, V is 6 bases shorter and J is 0 bases shorter, with 12 bases between their ends. The germline V gene (reference sequence) provides CDR1 MNHNY and CDR2 SVGAGI. The CDR3, cysteine through phenylalanine, is 14 amino acids long. CDR3 DNA only is kept here, 42 bases in frame from base 1. This clonotype was detected a few times. The target of this receptor is not known. Per-nucleotide qualities are absent, and no much larger clonotype sits a single base away.

Library preparation used 5' RACE. Sequenced using an Illumina HiSeq 2500. The second PCR ran for about 6 to 12 cycles and used a J-beta primer mix along with a sample-barcoded 5' primer. Each TCR beta cDNA molecule received a unique molecular identifier from a template-switch 5' adaptor carrying 12 random nucleotides. Each sample yielded at least 2.5 million CDR3-containing paired-end reads. The Mint cDNA synthesis kit, primed by a TRBC-specific oligonucleotide, was used to synthesize first-strand cDNA from all RNA. Following uracil-DNA glycosylase treatment, all cDNA underwent a first 18-cycle PCR with the universal primers M1SS and BC2_uni_R. In the paper's pipeline: For normalization, 1 million high-quality reads were randomly selected from each sample, with every read carrying a distinct molecular identifier. Reads sharing molecular identifiers were discarded rather than binned into consensus sequences. MiTCR, run with a Q25 quality threshold and the strictest error-elimination algorithm, handled CDR3 identification, clonotype clustering and error correction. A nonparametric unseen species model with Euler transformation was used to estimate lower-bound total TCR beta diversity. Starting from the raw public reads, TCRdb applied fastp trimming at Q25, assembled clones with MiXCR and retained in-frame beta chains. Under each unique CDR3 protein, matching rows form one entry showing the most common genes and DNA. The V and J calls, along with clone size, are taken from TCRdb and not from the paper's own processing. The sample has 1.5 million to 2 million distinct CDR3 sequences on record, just under 50% of them singletons. The top ten constitute less than 2.5% of the sample.

The chain is encoded by TRBV6-6 joined to TRBJ2-7, with no reliable assignment of the D segment. The specimen sequenced was blood. The TCR comes from a woman in her forties in good health. The bases are TGTGCCAGCAGCTCCAACGGAAACTCCTACGAGCAGTACTTC. The resulting protein is CASSSNGNSYEQYF.